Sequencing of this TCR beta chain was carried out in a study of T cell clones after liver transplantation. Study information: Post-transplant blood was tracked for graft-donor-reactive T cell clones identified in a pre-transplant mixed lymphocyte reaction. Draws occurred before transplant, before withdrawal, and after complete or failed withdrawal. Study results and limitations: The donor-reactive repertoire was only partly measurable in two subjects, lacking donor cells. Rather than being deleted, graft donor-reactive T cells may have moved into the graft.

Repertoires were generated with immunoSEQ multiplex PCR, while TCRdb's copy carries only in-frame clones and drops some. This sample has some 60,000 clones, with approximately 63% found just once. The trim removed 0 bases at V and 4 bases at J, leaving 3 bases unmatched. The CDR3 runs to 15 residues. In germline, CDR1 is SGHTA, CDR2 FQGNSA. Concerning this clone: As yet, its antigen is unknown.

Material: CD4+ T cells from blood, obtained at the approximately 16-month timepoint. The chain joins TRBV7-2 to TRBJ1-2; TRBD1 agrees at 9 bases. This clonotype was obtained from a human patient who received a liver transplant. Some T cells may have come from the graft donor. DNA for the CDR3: TGTGCCAGCAGCTTAGCGGAGGGACAGGGCTATGGCTACACCTTC. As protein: CASSLAEGQGYGYTF.